Given below is one T cell receptor (beta chain) in context. As the template, RNA transcripts were used to amplify TCR beta CDR3 regions. In the first round, RT-PCR was carried out with HTBI primers, and a multiplex PCR formed the second round. TCRdb re-called the multiplex PCR reads through MiXCR, storing one row per CDR3 protein. The table lists around 1.1 million distinct CDR3 sequences, 35% to 45% of them singletons. These data originate in a study of Graves' ophthalmopathy and Graves' hyperthyroidism. Patients newly diagnosed with hyperthyroidism, under 2 months' duration, were aged 18 to 65, the study reports. The ends were cut back, 2 bases at V and 5 bases at J, with 15 bases in the middle. This CDR3 spans 15 amino acids. Germline values: CDR1 SGHVS, CDR2 FQNEAQ.

What was sequenced was peripheral blood or thyroid tissue (not recorded which). The chain has TRBV7-8 and TRBJ2-5; D not resolved. This clonotype was obtained from an adult man with Graves' hyperthyroidism. The CDR3 loop reads CASSLSAGLGETQYF. CDR3 nucleotides: TGTGCCAGCAGCTTAAGCGCAGGTTTAGGTGAGACCCAGTACTTC.